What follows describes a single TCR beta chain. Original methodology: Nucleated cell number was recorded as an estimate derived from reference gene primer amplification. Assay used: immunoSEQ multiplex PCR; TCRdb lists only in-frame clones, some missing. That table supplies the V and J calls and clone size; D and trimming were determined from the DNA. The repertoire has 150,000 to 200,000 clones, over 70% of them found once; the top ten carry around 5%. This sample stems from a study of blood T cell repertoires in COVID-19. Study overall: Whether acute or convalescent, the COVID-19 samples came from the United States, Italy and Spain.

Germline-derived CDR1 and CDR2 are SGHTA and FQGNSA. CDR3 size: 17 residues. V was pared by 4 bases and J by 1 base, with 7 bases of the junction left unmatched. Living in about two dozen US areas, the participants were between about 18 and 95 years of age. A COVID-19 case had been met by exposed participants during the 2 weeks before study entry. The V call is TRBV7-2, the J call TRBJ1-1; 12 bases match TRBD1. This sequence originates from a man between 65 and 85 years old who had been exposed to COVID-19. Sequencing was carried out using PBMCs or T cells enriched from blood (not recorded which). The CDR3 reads CASSYRDRGLRNTEAFF. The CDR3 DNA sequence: TGTGCCAGCAGCTACCGGGACAGGGGGCTTAGGAACACTGAAGCTTTCTTT.